These 11 T cell receptor beta chains were sequenced from one sample in a study of response to subunit inactivated influenza vaccine. From the RT-PCR reads, TCRdb called clonotypes with MiXCR, one entry per CDR3 protein. Counted here are around 250,000 distinct CDR3 sequences, more than 10% occurring once; the ten biggest clones make up under 10%. The sequenced sample was non-naive T cells sorted from PBMCs, obtained around 14 days before vaccination. Source of these receptors: a man in his forties or fifties who received an inactivated influenza vaccine.

This clonotype was detected a few times. V is TRBV15 and J is TRBJ2-1; a weak D match, TRBD2 (5 bases). CDR1 and CDR2 (germline): LNHNV, YYDKDF (reference sequence). This CDR3 spans 20 amino acids. V lost 1 base and J lost 1, with 23 bases in between. DNA for the CDR3: TGTGCCACCAGCAGAGGAAGGTGGGAGCGGACCTCAAAATCCTACAATGAGCAGTTCTTC. Its protein product is CATSRGRWERTSKSYNEQFF.

The chain has TRBV4-1 and TRBJ1-2, with D possibly TRBD1 on 5 matching bases. V was pared by 1 base and J by 4 bases, with 13 bases between. Germline assignment: CDR1 MGHRA and CDR2 YSYEKL. CDR3 size: 15 residues. CDR3 residues: CASSQGQGETYGYTF. CDR3 nucleotides: TGCGCCAGCAGCCAAGGCCAAGGGGAAACCTATGGCTACACCTTC.

J is TRBJ2-4 and V is TRBV6-2 or TRBV6-3, with 7 nucleotides matching TRBD1. There are 13 residues in the CDR3. Trimming removed 6 bases from V and 5 bases from J; junction bases left unmatched: 4. In germline, CDR1 is MNHEY, CDR2 SVGEGT. The DNA for the CDR3 is TGTGCCAGCAGGCAAGGGGGCGAAAACATTCAGTACTTC. It specifies CASRQGGENIQYF.

The chain links TRBV27 to TRBJ1-1; 11 bases fit TRBD1. The germline CDR1 and CDR2 sequences are MNHEY and SMNVEV (reference sequence). Losses at the gene ends were 7 bases for V and 0 bases for J; bases not matched to a gene: 7. CDR3 length: 16 residues. CDR3 coding DNA: TGTGCCAGCACCCGGGGACAGGGGGGGATGAACACTGAAGCTTTCTTT. It translates to CASTRGQGGMNTEAFF.

Only a few counts were recorded for this clonotype. The chain carries TRBV6-1 and TRBJ1-6; no clear D gene. V was cut by 7 bases and J by 5 bases, with 12 bases left in between. The CDR3 has 14 amino acids. CDR1 is MNHNS, CDR2 SASEGT, per germline. The CDR3 spells CASTQWGNNSPLHF. CDR3 nucleotides: TGTGCCAGCACTCAATGGGGTAATAATTCACCCCTCCACTTT.

This chain links TRBV11-2 with TRBJ2-2; the D is unclear. Germline-derived CDR1 and CDR2 are SGHAT and FQNNGV. The CDR3 has 14 amino acids. Trimming stripped 6 bases from V and 0 bases from J, with 8 bases between. CDR3 DNA: TGTGCCAGCAGTGACTCTCCGAACACCGGGGAGCTGTTTTTT. The encoded protein is CASSDSPNTGELFF. The full variable domain, in which reference TRBV11-2 and TRBJ2-2 provide the parts outside the CDR3, is EAGVAQSPRYKIIEKRQSVAFWCNPISGHATLYWYQQILGQGPKLLIQFQNNGVVDDSQLPKDRFSAERLKGVDSTLKIQPAKLEDSAVYLCASSDSPNTGELFFGEGSRLTVL.

This clonotype was seen ten or more times. The chain links TRBV29-1 to TRBJ1-1; unclear D gene. V lost 3 bases and J lost 11, with 10 bases in between. The CDR3 is 10 residues long. Per the germline V gene, CDR1 is SQVTM and CDR2 is ANQGSEA. CDR3 protein: CSVDHSYAFF. The CDR3 nucleotides are TGCAGCGTTGATCATTCATACGCTTTCTTT.

About this clonotype itself: Germline and junction disagree at one end, which may indicate a read error. J is TRBJ2-1 and V is TRBV12-3 or TRBV12-4, with unresolved D. The length of the CDR3 is 12 residues. The CDR3 spells CASSHYYSEQFF. CDR3 nucleotides: TGTGCCAGCAGTCATTACTACAGTGAGCAGTTCTTC.

This clonotype was observed a few times. CDR3 sequence: CATSRADRSGYTF. The CDR3 bases are TGTGCCACCAGCAGAGCCGACAGGTCTGGCTACACCTTC. The J gene is TRBJ1-2, the V gene TRBV15, with D maybe TRBD1 (6 bases). CDR1 is LNHNV and CDR2 is YYDKDF in the germline V gene (reference sequence). Trimming shortened V by 1 base and J by 7 bases, and 10 bases separated the two germline ends. The CDR3 runs to 13 residues.

In its sample, this clonotype was seen a few times. The chain has TRBV2 and TRBJ2-1; 13 nucleotides line up with TRBD2. This CDR3 is built from 16 residues. Germline V gene lookup returns CDR1 SNHLY and CDR2 FYNNEI. Trimming removed 2 bases from V and 10 bases from J; junction bases left unmatched: 8. The CDR3 here is CASSESLAGGIREQFF. For the CDR3, the DNA is TGTGCCAGCAGTGAATCACTAGCGGGGGGGATTAGGGAGCAGTTCTTC.

The rearrangement joins TRBV7-9 to TRBJ2-3; 14 nucleotides agree with TRBD2. CDR1 is SEHNR and CDR2 is FQNEAQ in the germline V gene (reference sequence). This CDR3 has 16 residues. The junction had 5 bases not matched to a gene; V was cut back by 5 bases and J by 4 bases. The DNA for the CDR3 is TGTGCCAGCAGCCAGGGACTAGCGGGAGTAGCAGATACGCAGTATTTT. Its translation is CASSQGLAGVADTQYF.